Here is one T cell receptor beta chain with its context. This sample was taken from a study of monozygotic twins with inflammatory bowel disease. Reanalyzing the 5' RACE reads, TCRdb keeps one entry per CDR3 protein, without DNA. This table holds about 330,000 distinct CDR3 sequences. The sequencing sample was made of blood. The TCR was taken from a human donor with ulcerative colitis or Crohn's disease, or a healthy co-twin of an affected twin (not recorded which).

CDR3 sequence: CASSPPPDTGRQETQYF. This rearrangement joins TRBV5-7 to TRBJ2-5; there is no DNA to check the TCRdb D call of TRBD1. TRBV5-7 counts as an open reading frame of uncertain function. The CDR3 consists of 17 residues.